This T cell receptor beta chain was sequenced during a study of OX40 agonist ivuxolimab in advanced cancers. This clone occurred a few times. Produced via immunoSEQ multiplex PCR; TCRdb's table is partial and in-frame only. The repertoire holds under 95,000 clones, with about 83% as singletons. The CDR3 length is 16 residues. V was clipped by 4 bases and J by 1 base; unmatched bases: 10. Per the germline V gene, CDR1 is SQVTM and CDR2 is ANQGSEA. This receptor was taken from an adult with an advanced solid tumor such as melanoma, head and neck, liver or kidney cancer. The sequencing used CD4+ or CD8+ T cells sorted from blood, collected in a trial of the OX40 agonist ivuxolimab. This chain connects TRBV29-1 to TRBJ2-3; TRBD2 agrees at 8 bases. The CDR3 DNA reads TGCAGCGTTGGTGTTACGCGGGGGGCGGGCACAGATACGCAGTATTTT. Protein: CSVGVTRGAGTDTQYF.